These T cell receptor beta chains were read from a single sample in a study of CD8+ T cells in alopecia areata. Sequencing was performed with immunoSEQ multiplex PCR; in TCRdb, only in-frame clones are kept and a portion is missing. The table lists about 210,000 clones, 50% to 75% of them singletons, with 3.5% to 5% in the top ten. This sample comprised CD4+ T cells sorted from blood, obtained at week 4, from a patient treated with tofacitinib. The receptors here all came from a human donor with alopecia areata. CDR3s include the opening cysteine and the closing phenylalanine or tryptophan. D genes are given only for firm matches. Clone sizes are given selectively: once, few, many, or a class where the clone is expanded.

-	-	TRBV5-1	TRBJ2-5	CASSQRQPLHKETQYF	TGCGCCAGCAGCCAACGTCAACCCTTGCACAAAGAGACCCAGTACTTC
-	TRBD1	TRBV5-1	TRBJ2-4	CASSSQGAGNIQYF	TGCGCCAGCAGCTCCCAGGGGGCGGGAAACATTCAGTACTTC
few	TRBD1	TRBV7-9	TRBJ2-5	CASSPTQGGETQYF	TGTGCCAGCAGCCCCACACAGGGGGGAGAGACCCAGTACTTC
-	-	TRBV19	TRBJ1-4	CASSISATNEKLFF	TGTGCCAGTAGTATCTCTGCAACTAATGAAAAACTGTTTTTT
-	TRBD1	TRBV7-9	TRBJ1-5	CASSSGGQPQHF	TGTGCCAGCAGCTCAGGGGGGCAGCCCCAGCATTTT
-	-	TRBV30	TRBJ2-7	CAWSRGADEQYF	TGTGCCTGGAGCCGTGGGGCGGACGAGCAGTACTTC
-	TRBD1	TRBV9	TRBJ1-1	CASSVPGQFEVEAFF	TGTGCCAGCAGCGTGCCGGGACAGTTTGAGGTTGAAGCTTTCTTT
-	-	TRBV25-1	TRBJ2-5	CASSELARETQYF	TGTGCCAGCAGTGAACTAGCGCGGGAGACCCAGTACTTC
-	-	TRBV2	TRBJ2-5	CASSVGRETQYF	TGTGCCAGCAGTGTAGGACGGGAGACCCAGTACTTC
few	-	TRBV7-9	TRBJ2-5	CASLRGNQETQYF	TGTGCCAGCCTCCGGGGAAACCAAGAGACCCAGTACTTC
-	-	TRBV15	TRBJ1-2	CATSRDRGQGRTF	TGTGCCACCAGCAGAGATCGGGGGCAGGGTCGTACCTTC
-	-	TRBV5-1	TRBJ2-6	CASSLISGTGANVLTF	TGCGCCAGCAGCTTGATTTCAGGGACCGGGGCCAACGTCCTGACTTTC
-	TRBD2	TRBV4-3	TRBJ2-7	CASSRSGGPYEQYF	TGCGCCAGCAGCCGAAGCGGGGGACCCTACGAGCAGTACTTC
-	-	TRBV15	TRBJ2-7	CATSRDLGGYEQYF	TGTGCCACCAGCAGAGATCTCGGGGGCTACGAGCAGTACTTC
few	TRBD2	TRBV19	TRBJ2-1	CASSKLAGGYNEQFF	TGTGCCAGTAGCAAACTAGCGGGGGGTTACAATGAGCAGTTCTTC
-	TRBD1	TRBV29-1	TRBJ1-2	CSAGDRDYGYTF	TGCAGCGCCGGGGACAGGGACTATGGCTACACCTTC
-	-	TRBV4-2	TRBJ2-7	CASSQERLASYEQYF	TGTGCCAGCAGCCAAGAGCGGCTAGCAAGCTACGAGCAGTACTTC
once	-	TRBV2	TRBJ2-7	CASNVDSYYEQYF	TGTGCCAGCAATGTGGACAGCTACTACGAGCAGTACTTC
-	-	TRBV7-9	TRBJ2-7	CASSSSDTAGYEQYF	TGTGCCAGCAGCTCGTCGGACACGGCGGGCTACGAGCAGTACTTC
-	TRBD1	TRBV29-1	TRBJ1-5	CSATGGSNQPQHF	TGCAGCGCCACAGGGGGTTCCAATCAGCCCCAGCATTTT
-	TRBD2	TRBV4-3	TRBJ2-7	CASSQDVLAGSYEQYF	TGCGCCAGCAGCCAAGATGTACTAGCGGGGTCCTACGAGCAGTACTTC
-	-	TRBV30	TRBJ1-2	CAWSGSRESYTF	TGTGCCTGGAGTGGTTCCAGGGAGAGCTACACCTTC
-	TRBD1	TRBV4-2	TRBJ2-7	CASSQGGTGVYEQYF	TGTGCCAGCAGCCAAGGGGGGACAGGGGTCTACGAGCAGTACTTC
-	TRBD1	TRBV5-4	TRBJ1-2	CASSHSGGQGIYGYTF	TGTGCCAGCAGCCACTCGGGTGGACAGGGGATCTATGGCTACACCTTC
-	-	TRBV5-1	TRBJ2-1	CASSLSGVLNNEQFF	TGCGCCAGCAGCTTGTCAGGGGTTCTCAACAATGAGCAGTTCTTC
-	-	TRBV15	TRBJ2-3	CATSGEAGDTQYF	TGTGCCACCAGCGGGGAAGCGGGAGATACGCAGTATTTT